This entry is about one T cell receptor beta chain. Antigen specificity is unknown. Germline lookup yields CDR1 SGHDT and CDR2 YYEEEE. V lost 0 bases, J lost 4 bases, and 17 bases lay in between. This CDR3 has 17 amino acids. These data come from a study of shared clonotypes between healthy human individuals. Study-level results: Represented diversity (both genetic and exposure-history) was limited by the small number of donors.

Deep was the level used in running the assay. Only in-frame clones appear in the TCRdb table, and some are missing; sequencing was by immunoSEQ multiplex PCR. The sample has fewer than 800,000 clones; about 91% are singletons. The naive CD8 fraction comprised CD45RO-negative cells positively selected for CCR7 and excluded terminally differentiated effector memory CD45RA+ cells. The origin of this receptor is a man aged 25-45 years in good health. This rearrangement joins TRBV5-6 to TRBJ2-1, with unresolved D. Specimen: naive CD8+ T cells sorted from blood. The CDR3 region is CASSLEAFARSYNEQFF. The DNA for the CDR3 is TGTGCCAGCAGCTTGGAAGCGTTCGCTAGGAGTTACAATGAGCAGTTCTTC.